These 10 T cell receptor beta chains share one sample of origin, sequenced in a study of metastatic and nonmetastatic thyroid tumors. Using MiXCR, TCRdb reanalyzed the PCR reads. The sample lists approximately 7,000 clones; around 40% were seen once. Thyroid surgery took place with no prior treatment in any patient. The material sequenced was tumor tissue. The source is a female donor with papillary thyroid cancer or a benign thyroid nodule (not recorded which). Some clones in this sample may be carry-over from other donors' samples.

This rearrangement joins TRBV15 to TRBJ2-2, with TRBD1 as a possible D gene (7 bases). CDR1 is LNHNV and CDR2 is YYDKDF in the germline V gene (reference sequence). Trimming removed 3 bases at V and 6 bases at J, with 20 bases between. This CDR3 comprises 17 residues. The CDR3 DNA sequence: TGTGCCACCAGCAGGGATCCAGGGGGACTCGACGCCGGGGAGCTGTTTTTT. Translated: CATSRDPGGLDAGELFF. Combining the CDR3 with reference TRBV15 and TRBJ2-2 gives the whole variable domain DAMVIQNPRYQVTQFGKPVTLSCSQTLNHNVMYWYQQKSSQAPKLLFHYYDKDFNNEADTPDNFQSRRPNTSFCFLDIRSPGLGDTAMYLCATSRDPGGLDAGELFFGEGSRLTVL.

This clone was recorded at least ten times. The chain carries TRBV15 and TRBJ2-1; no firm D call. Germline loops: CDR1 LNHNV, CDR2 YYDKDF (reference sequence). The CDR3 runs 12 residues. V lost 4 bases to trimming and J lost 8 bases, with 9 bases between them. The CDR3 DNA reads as TGTGCCACCAGCACACCCTATGATGAGCAGTTCTTC. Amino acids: CATSTPYDEQFF.

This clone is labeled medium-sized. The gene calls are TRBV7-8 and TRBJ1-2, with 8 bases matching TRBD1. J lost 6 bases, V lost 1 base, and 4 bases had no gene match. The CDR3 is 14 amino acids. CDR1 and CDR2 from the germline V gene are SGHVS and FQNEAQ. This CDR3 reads CASSLGLDRDGYTF. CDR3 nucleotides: TGTGCCAGCAGCTTAGGGCTGGACAGGGATGGCTACACCTTC.

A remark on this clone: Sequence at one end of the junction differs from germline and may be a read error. In DNA form, the CDR3 reads TGTGCCAGCAAACCAGAAGGCGGCAGGGGACGAAATCAGCCACAGAATTTT. As protein: CASKPEGGRGRNQPQNF. The chain carries TRBV6-2 or TRBV6-3 and TRBJ1-5, with D perhaps matching TRBD1 (6 bases). The CDR3 covers 17 residues. Germline assignment: CDR1 MNHEY and CDR2 SVGEGT.

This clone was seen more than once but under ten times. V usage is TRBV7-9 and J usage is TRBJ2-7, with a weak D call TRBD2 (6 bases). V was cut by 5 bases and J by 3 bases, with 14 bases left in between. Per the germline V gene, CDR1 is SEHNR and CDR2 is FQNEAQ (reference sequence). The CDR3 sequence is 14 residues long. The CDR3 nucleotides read TGTGCCAGCAGCCCTGCGGGATACAACTACGAGCAGTACTTC. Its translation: CASSPAGYNYEQYF. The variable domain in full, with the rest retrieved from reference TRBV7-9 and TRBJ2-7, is DTGVSQNPRHKITKRGQNVTFRCDPISEHNRLYWYRQTLGQGPEFLTYFQNEAQLEKSRLLSDRFSAERPKGSFSTLEIQRTEQGDSAMYLCASSPAGYNYEQYFGPGTRLTVT.

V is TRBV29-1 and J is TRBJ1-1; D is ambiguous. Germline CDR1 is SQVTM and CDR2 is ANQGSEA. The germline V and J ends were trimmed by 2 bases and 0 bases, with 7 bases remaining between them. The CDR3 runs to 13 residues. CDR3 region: CSVESSLNTEAFF. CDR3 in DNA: TGCAGCGTTGAAAGCAGCTTGAACACTGAAGCTTTCTTT.

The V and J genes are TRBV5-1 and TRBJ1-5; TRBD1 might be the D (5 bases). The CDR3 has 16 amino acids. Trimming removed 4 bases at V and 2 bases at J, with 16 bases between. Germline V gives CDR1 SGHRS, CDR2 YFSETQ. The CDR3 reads CASSPGGTDGNQPQHF. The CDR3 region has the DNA TGCGCCAGCAGCCCTGGCGGGACGGACGGCAATCAGCCCCAGCATTTT. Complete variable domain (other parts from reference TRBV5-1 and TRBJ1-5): KAGVTQTPRYLIKTRGQQVTLSCSPISGHRSVSWYQQTPGQGLQFLFEYFSETQRNKGNFPGRFSGRQFSNSRSEMNVSTLELGDSALYLCASSPGGTDGNQPQHFGDGTRLSIL.

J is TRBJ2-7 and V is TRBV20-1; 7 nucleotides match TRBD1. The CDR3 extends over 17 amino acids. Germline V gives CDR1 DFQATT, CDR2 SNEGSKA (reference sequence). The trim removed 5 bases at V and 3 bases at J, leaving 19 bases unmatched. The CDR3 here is CSALVGFVNTGVYEQYF. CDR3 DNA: TGCAGTGCTCTAGTGGGGTTCGTTAATACAGGGGTCTACGAGCAGTACTTC.

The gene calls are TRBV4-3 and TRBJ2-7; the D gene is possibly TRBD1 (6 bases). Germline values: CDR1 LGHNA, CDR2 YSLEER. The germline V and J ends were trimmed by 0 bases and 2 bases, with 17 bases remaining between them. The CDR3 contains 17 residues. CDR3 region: CASSQDGRQVPTYEQYF. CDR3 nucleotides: TGCGCCAGCAGCCAAGATGGGAGACAGGTTCCCACCTACGAGCAGTACTTC.

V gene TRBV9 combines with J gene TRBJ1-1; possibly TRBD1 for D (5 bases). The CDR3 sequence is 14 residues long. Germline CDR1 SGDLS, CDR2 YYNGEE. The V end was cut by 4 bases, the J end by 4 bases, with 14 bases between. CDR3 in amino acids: CASSPTGPATEAFF. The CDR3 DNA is TGTGCCAGCAGCCCCACAGGTCCTGCCACTGAAGCTTTCTTT.